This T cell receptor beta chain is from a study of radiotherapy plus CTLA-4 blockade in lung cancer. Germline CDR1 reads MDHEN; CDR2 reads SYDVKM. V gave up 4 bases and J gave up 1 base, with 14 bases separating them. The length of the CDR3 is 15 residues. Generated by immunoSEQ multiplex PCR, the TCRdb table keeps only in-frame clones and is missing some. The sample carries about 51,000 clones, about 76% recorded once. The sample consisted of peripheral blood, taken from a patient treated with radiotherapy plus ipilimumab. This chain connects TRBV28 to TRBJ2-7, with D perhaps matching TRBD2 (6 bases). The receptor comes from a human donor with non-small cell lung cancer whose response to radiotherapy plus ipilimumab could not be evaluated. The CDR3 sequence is CASSSSGTGSYEQYF. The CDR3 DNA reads TGTGCCAGCAGTTCCTCCGGGACTGGGTCCTACGAGCAGTACTTC.